These T cell receptor beta chains were read from a single sample in a study of T cells expressing NK-cell markers. TCRdb reprocessed the 5' RACE reads, keeping one entry per CDR3 protein, no DNA. Here the sample table reports 200,000 to 300,000 distinct CDR3 sequences. Sequences were obtained from blood T cells: a sorted CD56 or NKG2C T cell subset, CD4+ or CD8+ T cells, or bulk PBMC T cells (not recorded which). Receptors were obtained from a man aged 18 to 30 in good health. Each CDR3 is given with its conserved first and last residue.

J gene | V gene | CDR3 protein
TRBJ1-5 | TRBV6-2/TRBV6-3 | CASTGLPPRRNDQPQHF
TRBJ2-7 | TRBV12-3/TRBV12-4 | CASTLVGAGISYEQYF
TRBJ2-1 | TRBV4-1 | CASSPGQGSSYNEQFF
TRBJ1-2 | TRBV19 | CASRDRGRSYGYTF
TRBJ2-3 | TRBV12-3/TRBV12-4 | CASSLYTDTQYF
TRBJ1-4 | TRBV6-1 | CASSVQGPEKLFF
TRBJ1-1 | TRBV2 | CASSEGRPNTEAFF
TRBJ2-5 | TRBV5-1 | CASSPPLGTQYF
TRBJ1-5 | TRBV10-3 | CAISDGLRRGPYSNQPQHF
TRBJ2-7 | TRBV21-1 | CASSKGQSKLYYEQYF
TRBJ2-3 | TRBV13 | CASSFRTSAAADTQYF
TRBJ2-5 | TRBV19 | CASSGVRAEETQYF
TRBJ2-5 | TRBV6-1 | CASYQRVRETQYF